The 5 T cell receptor beta chains below all came from one sample that was sequenced in a study of blood T cell repertoires in COVID-19. Measured with immunoSEQ multiplex PCR; TCRdb has only the in-frame clones, and not every one. The sample carries around 75,000 clones, around 80% recorded once. Specimen: peripheral blood. All receptors derive from a man aged 45-65 years with COVID-19, enrolled during active disease.

This clone appeared a single time. This chain links TRBV5-5 with TRBJ2-1, with TRBD2 identical over 7 bases. From germline, CDR1 is SGHKS and CDR2 YYEKEE (reference sequence). The length of the CDR3 is 17 residues. Trimming took 3 bases from V and 4 from J; bases not matched to a gene: 13. CDR3 nucleotides: TGTGCCAGCAGCTCAACTCCGGCGGGAGTGGGTTACAATGAGCAGTTCTTC. Its translation: CASSSTPAGVGYNEQFF.

This clone has a single count. V and J are TRBV27 and TRBJ1-1, with TRBD1 matching 9 bases. V trimming: 5 bases; J trimming: 2 bases; junction bases outside the gene matches: 6. The CDR3 contains 15 residues. Germline CDR1 reads MNHEY; CDR2 reads SMNVEV (reference sequence). The CDR3: CASSPGTGQNTEAFF. The CDR3 DNA is TGTGCCAGCAGTCCCGGGACAGGGCAAAACACTGAAGCTTTCTTT.

This chain uses TRBV6-5 with TRBJ2-7; 8 bases are shared with TRBD1. This CDR3 is 14 amino acids long. With V trimmed by 6 bases and J by 3 bases, 7 bases remained unmatched. The germline V gene has CDR1 MNHEY and CDR2 SVGAGI. The CDR3 bases are TGTGCCAGCAGGAAACCGGGACAGGTCTACGAGCAGTACTTC. Its translation is CASRKPGQVYEQYF.

V and J are TRBV24-1 and TRBJ2-1; 8 nucleotides agree with TRBD2. After removal of 9 bases from V and 3 bases from J, the junction contained 9 bases not matched to a gene. This CDR3 region has 15 residues. Germline loops: CDR1 KGHDR, CDR2 SFDVKD. The CDR3 DNA reads TGTGCCACCGCTCGGGGGGGGGTTGGCTACAATGAGCAGTTCTTC. Amino acid sequence: CATARGGVGYNEQFF.

In this sample, this clone turned up a few times. CDR3 residues: CASSAQAGQGDQPQHF. CDR3 nucleotide sequence: TGTGCCAGCAGTGCACAAGCGGGACAGGGGGACCAGCCCCAGCATTTT. V is TRBV6-1 and J is TRBJ1-5, with 11 bases matching TRBD1. Trimming took 4 bases from V and 7 from J; bases not matched to a gene: 9. The length of the CDR3 is 16 residues. Germline assignment: CDR1 MNHNS and CDR2 SASEGT.